The 26 T cell receptor beta chains reported below all come from one sample, sequenced in a study of tumor-infiltrating lymphocytes in glioblastoma multiforme. TCR beta libraries were built from RNA through three nested multiplex PCR rounds using modified ARM-PCR. TCRdb analysed the multiplex PCR reads with MiXCR anew, one entry per CDR3 protein. The data hold 7,500 to 10,000 distinct CDR3 sequences, with approximately 70% observed a single time. The sample was brain tumor tissue. Receptor source: a male donor with glioblastoma.

This clonotype showed up just once. The chain joins TRBV6-6 to TRBJ2-4; D uncertain. The length of the CDR3 is 15 residues. Germline loops: CDR1 MNHNY, CDR2 SVGAGI (reference sequence). CDR3 bases: TGTGCTTGCAGTTACTCGAGCAACTCCAAAAACATTCAGTACTTC. Residues: CACSYSSNSKNIQYF.

Points on this clonotype: No conserved phenylalanine or tryptophan ends this CDR3, so it is likely a read error. No DNA is shown, since the ends of the CDR3 on it are uncertain; the CDR3 is the one TCRdb lists. The V call is TRBV29-1, the J call TRBJ2-1; the D call TRBD1 from the table was never checked on the DNA. CDR1 is SQVTM, CDR2 ANQGSEA, per germline. The CDR3 is 14 residues long, ends included. The CDR3 region is CSVGGRQRGNEKFL.

The V and J genes are TRBV10-3 and TRBJ2-5, with a tentative D call TRBD1 (6 bases). This CDR3 is built from 17 residues. CDR1 and CDR2 (germline): ENHRY, SYGVKD. V was cut by 7 bases and J by 3 bases, with 24 bases left in between. CDR3 protein: CAINVIVGRGAKETQYF. CDR3 sequence (DNA): TGTGCCATCAATGTGATTGTAGGCAGGGGTGCCAAAGAGACCCAGTACTTC.

The chain carries TRBV11-3 and TRBJ1-1; possibly TRBD1 for D (5 bases). Germline CDR1 SGHNT, CDR2 YENEEA. V was pared by 5 bases and J by 1 base, with 11 bases between. The CDR3 runs to 14 residues. The CDR3 coding sequence is TGTGCCAGCAGCCCGAACAGGCCGAACACTGAAGCTTTCTTT. It codes for CASSPNRPNTEAFF.

There are many counts of this clonotype. CDR3 residues: CASSEDTGREEKLFF. DNA of the CDR3: TGTGCCAGCAGTGAAGACACGGGACGGGAAGAAAAACTGTTTTTT. The chain couples TRBV2 to TRBJ1-4; D possibly corresponds to TRBD1 (5 bases). V was pared by 1 base and J by 8 bases, with 14 bases between. CDR3 size: 15 residues. In germline, CDR1 is SNHLY, CDR2 FYNNEI.

This clonotype counts as large (0.1 to 1%). A junction boundary mismatches the germline segment, possibly from a read error. This chain joins TRBV11-2 and TRBJ2-1, with 8 positions matching TRBD2. The CDR3 consists of 14 residues. CDR1 is SGHAT and CDR2 is FQNNGV in the germline V gene. The DNA of the CDR3 is TGTGCCAGCAGTTTAGCGGGACAAGCAAATGAGCAGTTCTTC. Its translation is CASSLAGQANEQFF.

This clonotype was seen at least ten times. The chain couples TRBV7-3 to TRBJ2-2; D is perhaps TRBD1 (5 bases). The CDR3 loop spans 11 amino acids. The germline V gene has CDR1 SGHTA and CDR2 FQGTGA. V lost 8 bases, J lost 7 bases, and 8 bases lay in between. For the CDR3, the DNA is TGTGCCAGCGGGGCTAGCGGGGAGCTGTTTTTT. Its translation: CASGASGELFF.

As to this clonotype: Relative to the germline gene, one junction end is altered; a read error may explain this. The chain joins TRBV11-3 to TRBJ1-1, with a tentative D call TRBD1 (5 bases). The CDR3 spans 14 residues. CDR1 SGHNT and CDR2 YENEEA come from the germline V gene. The CDR3 DNA is TGTGCCAGCAGCCCGAACAGGCCGAACACTGAAGATTTCTTT. Its protein product is CASSPNRPNTEDFF.

For this clonotype: The CDR3 does not end in the conserved phenylalanine or tryptophan, so this is likely a read error. The chain employs TRBV5-5 and TRBJ2-2, with a tentative D call TRBD2 (5 bases). V shed 0 bases and J shed 4 bases, with 13 bases lying between them. The germline gives CDR1 SGHKS, CDR2 YYEKEE (reference sequence). The CDR3 consists of 16 residues. CDR3 in DNA: TGTGCCAGCAGCTTGGAGCCAGCGGTGAGCACCGGGGAGCTGTTTTCT. It yields the protein CASSLEPAVSTGELFS.

The chain joins TRBV11-3 to TRBJ2-1; no reliable D call. CDR1 and CDR2 (germline): SGHNT, YENEEA. The CDR3 is 12 amino acids. The CDR3 loop is CVSSLVPEEQFF. CDR3 coding DNA: TGTGTCAGTAGCTTAGTTCCCGAAGAGCAGTTCTTC.

A note on this clonotype: One end of the junction is discordant with germline, which a read error may explain. The chain couples TRBV20-1 to TRBJ1-1; D possibly corresponds to TRBD1 (5 bases). The V gene's germline CDR1 is DFQATT and CDR2 SNEGSKA (reference sequence). This CDR3 has 17 amino acids. The CDR3 protein is CSARDPQGAGIDTEAYF. The DNA of the CDR3 is TGCAGTGCTAGAGATCCACAAGGGGCAGGTATCGACACTGAAGCTTACTTT.

The CDR3 reads CASSYSTSGGSYEQYV. For the CDR3, the DNA is TGTGCCAGCAGTTACTCAACTAGCGGGGGTTCCTACGAGCAGTACGTC. The V call is TRBV6-2 or TRBV6-3, the J call TRBJ2-7; 11 bases are a match to TRBD2. CDR1 and CDR2 (germline): MNHEY, SVGEGT. The CDR3 covers 16 residues. Trimming removed 0 bases from V and 1 base from J; junction bases left unmatched: 2.

This clonotype was seen repeatedly, ten times or more. The chain is built from TRBV6-2 or TRBV6-3 and TRBJ1-5; 7 nucleotides line up with TRBD1. The CDR3 length is 15 residues. The V and J ends lost 5 bases and 5 bases, in that order; junction bases with no gene match: 9. Germline values: CDR1 MNHEY, CDR2 SVGEGT. In nucleotides, the CDR3 is TGTGCCAGCAGTCCCCAGGGGGTGCGCGATCAGCCCCAGCATTTT. Its protein is CASSPQGVRDQPQHF.

Concerning this clonotype itself: Germline and junction disagree at one end, which may indicate a read error. The chain carries TRBV10-2 and TRBJ2-2; 10 bases align to TRBD2. Per the germline V gene, CDR1 is WSHSY and CDR2 is SAAADI. CDR3 length: 19 amino acids. For the CDR3, the DNA is TGCGCCAGCAGGGCACCCGGGGCTAGCGGGAGCCCCGAAGTCGAGGAGATGTTTTTT. Translating gives CASRAPGASGSPEVEEMFF.

The genes are TRBV11-1 and TRBJ2-1, with 7 positions matching TRBD2. Germline lookup yields CDR1 SGHAT and CDR2 FQDESV (reference sequence). The CDR3 has 15 amino acids. Losses at the gene ends were 3 bases for V and 6 bases for J; bases not matched to a gene: 8. CDR3 DNA: TGTGCCAGCAGCTTGACAACGGGAGGTGCCAATGAGCAGTTCTTC. This gives the protein CASSLTTGGANEQFF.

Note on this clonotype: The junction differs from germline at one of its ends, possibly a read error. The chain recombines TRBV11-2 with TRBJ2-7; 8 bases agree with TRBD1. CDR1 is SGHAT, CDR2 FQNNGV, per germline. This CDR3 contains 14 residues. The CDR3 DNA is TGTGCCAGCAGCGGAACCGGGACAGGATACGTGCAGTACTTC. Encoded protein: CASSGTGTGYVQYF.

This chain uses TRBV11-3 with TRBJ2-1, with 11 bases that match TRBD2. Germline trimming cut 4 bases from V and 4 bases from J; bases unmatched to any gene: 3. The CDR3 covers 15 residues. Germline-derived CDR1 and CDR2 are SGHNT and YENEEA. Here the CDR3 reads CASSSASGGYNEQFF. The CDR3 nucleotides read TGTGCCAGCAGCTCCGCTAGCGGGGGGTACAATGAGCAGTTCTTC.

Of note for this clonotype: Germline and junction disagree at one end, which may indicate a read error. The rearrangement uses TRBV6-1 and TRBJ2-2, with 12 positions matching TRBD2. Per the germline V gene, CDR1 is MNHNS and CDR2 is SASEGT. This CDR3 contains 16 residues. This CDR3 reads CASTGLAGWYTGELFF. CDR3 DNA sequence: TGTGCCAGCACCGGACTAGCGGGATGGTACACCGGTGAGCTGTTTTTT.

Details on this clonotype: Relative to the germline gene, one junction end is altered; a read error may explain this. The genes are TRBV19 and TRBJ2-5, with D uncertain. The length of the CDR3 is 13 residues. The germline V gene has CDR1 LNHDA and CDR2 SQIVND (reference sequence). CDR3 in amino acids: CAGSIRSQETQYF. CDR3 nucleotides: TGTGCCGGTAGTATTCGCAGTCAAGAGACCCAGTACTTC.

The chain joins TRBV20-1 to TRBJ2-7, with D unclear. Germline V gives CDR1 DFQATT, CDR2 SNEGSKA (reference sequence). The CDR3 is made up of 12 amino acids. CDR3 amino acids: CGPSRSYDEQYF. Here the CDR3 DNA reads TGCGGTCCTAGTAGAAGCTATGACGAGCAGTACTTC.

As concerns this clonotype: This CDR3 is missing its conserved last phenylalanine or tryptophan, likely due to a read error. The chain employs TRBV11-3 and TRBJ1-2; 9 positions match TRBD1. CDR1 and CDR2 (germline): SGHNT, YENEEA. Unmatched junction bases numbered 8, after V lost 5 bases and J lost 7 bases. The CDR3 is 14 amino acids. The CDR3 DNA reads TGTGCCAGCAGCCCTCGACAGGGGGTCGGTGGCTACACCATC. It translates to CASSPRQGVGGYTI.

The V and J genes are TRBV6-1 and TRBJ2-2; 9 nucleotides agree with TRBD1. The length of the CDR3 is 16 residues. Per the germline V gene, CDR1 is MNHNS and CDR2 is SASEGT. V was pared by 9 bases and J by 9 bases, with 17 bases of the junction left unmatched. The CDR3 reads CASSAEGQGRNRELFF. CDR3 nucleotides: TGTGCCAGTTCGGCGGAGGGACAGGGTAGGAACCGGGAGCTGTTTTTT.

Of note for this clonotype: This may come from a read error, since a much larger clone is one base off. V usage is TRBV7-9 and J usage is TRBJ2-3, with 8 nucleotides matching TRBD2. Germline values: CDR1 SEHNR, CDR2 FQNEAQ (reference sequence). The CDR3 contains 17 residues. As DNA, the CDR3 is TGTGCCAGCAGATTAACGGAGGGACTAGTAGGCACAGATACGCATTATTTT. It yields the protein CASRLTEGLVGTDTHYF. The entire variable domain, with the rest obtained from reference TRBV7-9 and TRBJ2-3, is as follows: DTGVSQNPRHKITKRGQNVTFRCDPISEHNRLYWYRQTLGQGPEFLTYFQNEAQLEKSRLLSDRFSAERPKGSFSTLEIQRTEQGDSAMYLCASRLTEGLVGTDTHYFGPGTRLTVL.

Of note for this clonotype: Mismatch with germline at one junction end may stem from a read error. The chain employs TRBV29-1 and TRBJ2-7; 7 nucleotides match TRBD2. This CDR3 region has 13 residues. In germline, CDR1 is SQVTM, CDR2 ANQGSEA. The CDR3 nucleotides are TGCGGCGTCCGAACTAGCGACTCTTACGAGCAGTACTTC. Amino acids: CGVRTSDSYEQYF.

A note on this clonotype: An end of the junction differs from the germline gene, which may be a read error. V is TRBV29-1 and J is TRBJ2-7; D is unresolved. The CDR3 loop spans 13 amino acids. Per germline, CDR1 SQVTM and CDR2 ANQGSEA. The CDR3, as DNA: TGCAACGTTCAAACCAGCGACTCCTACGAGCAGTACTTC. Amino acids: CNVQTSDSYEQYF.

V and J are TRBV6-2 or TRBV6-3 and TRBJ2-1, with 8 bases aligning to TRBD1. V gave up 10 bases and J gave up 12 bases; unmatched junction bases: 14. Germline V lookup: CDR1 MNHEY, CDR2 SVGEGT. The CDR3 contains 13 residues. The CDR3 nucleotides read TGTGCCAACACCCGGGGCAGGGGGCCAGTGCAGTTCTTC. Translated: CANTRGRGPVQFF.